The 20 T cell receptor beta chains listed next were all sequenced from one sample in a study of control samples from healthy donors and cancer patients. Profiled with immunoSEQ multiplex PCR; TCRdb holds only in-frame clones, not every one. Among 8,500 to 11,000 clones listed, under 95% were seen once. The sequenced material came from PBMCs. These receptors came from a man between 60 and 75 years old with colorectal cancer.

The gene calls are TRBV6-1 and TRBJ2-2, with D tentatively TRBD2 (7 bases). The germline gives CDR1 MNHNS, CDR2 SASEGT. This CDR3 is 16 amino acids long. V lost 1 base and J 8 bases, leaving 17 bases between the germline ends. CDR3 in amino acids: CASSEGSGGVAGELFF. DNA of the CDR3: TGTGCCAGCAGTGAAGGGTCGGGGGGCGTAGCTGGGGAGCTGTTTTTT.

This chain connects TRBV13 to TRBJ2-7, with 8 bases lining up with TRBD1. V was pared by 6 bases and J by 3 bases, with 10 bases of the junction left unmatched. CDR1 PRHDT and CDR2 FYEKMQ come from the germline V gene (reference sequence). The CDR3 loop spans 15 amino acids. This CDR3 reads CASSSDRGQNYEQYF. In nucleotides, the CDR3 is TGTGCCAGCAGTTCAGACAGGGGACAAAACTACGAGCAGTACTTC. Using reference TRBV13 and TRBJ2-7 for the parts outside the CDR3, the full variable domain is AAGVIQSPRHLIKEKRETATLKCYPIPRHDTVYWYQQGPGQDPQFLISFYEKMQSDKGSIPDRFSAQQFSDYHSELNMSSLELGDSALYFCASSSDRGQNYEQYFGPGTRLTVT.

The V and J genes are TRBV9 and TRBJ2-1; TRBD2 matches 11 bases. V gave up 7 bases and J gave up 4 bases; unmatched junction bases: 7. This CDR3 is 15 amino acids long. Per germline, CDR1 SGDLS and CDR2 YYNGEE. This CDR3 is CASSRSGGAYNEQFF. In DNA form, the CDR3 reads TGTGCCAGCTCCCGTAGCGGGGGGGCATACAATGAGCAGTTCTTC.

The J gene is TRBJ2-7, the V gene TRBV28; 8 bases align to TRBD2. Germline-derived CDR1 and CDR2 are MDHEN and SYDVKM. The CDR3 runs to 18 residues. V was pared by 1 base and J by 1 base, with 12 bases of the junction left unmatched. The CDR3 reads CASSLSVTSEGSSYEQYF. The CDR3, as DNA: TGTGCCAGCAGTTTATCGGTGACTAGCGAAGGAAGTTCCTACGAGCAGTACTTC.

The chain employs TRBV29-1 and TRBJ2-5; D assignment may be TRBD1 or TRBD2 (5 bases each). CDR1 is SQVTM and CDR2 is ANQGSEA in the germline V gene. This CDR3 spans 11 amino acids. Trimming stripped 4 bases from V and 7 bases from J, with 10 bases between. Here the CDR3 reads CSVVTGGTQYF. CDR3 bases: TGCAGCGTTGTCACTGGGGGGACCCAGTACTTC.

The chain has TRBV28 and TRBJ2-4, with D perhaps matching TRBD1 (5 bases). The CDR3 sequence is 15 residues long. Trimming left V 7 bases short and J 9 bases short, with 22 bases between. Germline lookup yields CDR1 MDHEN and CDR2 SYDVKM. The CDR3 DNA is TGTGCCAGCACCGACTGGCCAGGCGGAAGGGGCATTCAGTACTTC. It codes for CASTDWPGGRGIQYF.

In DNA form, the CDR3 reads TGTGCCAGCAGTGAAGGTGGCGGGTGGGGGAGAGGCACTGAAGCTTTCTTT. Translating gives CASSEGGGWGRGTEAFF. The rearrangement links TRBV2 to TRBJ1-1, with D tentatively TRBD1 (5 bases). Germline lookup yields CDR1 SNHLY and CDR2 FYNNEI. Deletions cut 1 base from V and 4 bases from J, with 19 bases between. There are 17 residues in the CDR3.

This clone was detected only once. V gene TRBV4-1 combines with J gene TRBJ1-1; 7 bases map to TRBD1. V gave up 0 bases and J gave up 4 bases; unmatched junction bases: 11. The germline gives CDR1 MGHRA, CDR2 YSYEKL. The CDR3 is made up of 17 amino acids. CDR3 amino acids: CASSQEVPAGGITEAFF. The CDR3 coding sequence is TGCGCCAGCAGCCAAGAAGTCCCGGCAGGGGGGATCACTGAAGCTTTCTTT.

The rearrangement joins TRBV9 to TRBJ1-2; 10 nucleotides agree with TRBD1. The CDR3 covers 16 residues. The V and J ends lost 0 bases and 8 bases, in that order; junction bases with no gene match: 10. CDR1 and CDR2 (germline): SGDLS, YYNGEE. This chain's CDR3 is CASSVDYRQGAGGYTF. The DNA of the CDR3 is TGTGCCAGCAGCGTAGACTATCGACAGGGGGCCGGGGGCTACACCTTC.

The chain links TRBV4-2 to TRBJ1-5, with a tentative D call TRBD1 (5 bases). Per germline, CDR1 LGHNA and CDR2 YNFKEQ. V gave up 0 bases and J gave up 7 bases, with 10 bases separating them. CDR3 size: 14 residues. DNA for the CDR3: TGTGCCAGCAGCCAAGACCGGGGGACCCAGCCCCAGCATTTT. Translating it yields CASSQDRGTQPQHF.

This clone was found a few times. J is TRBJ1-2 and V is TRBV4-3; 8 positions match TRBD1. The CDR3 extends over 15 amino acids. Trimming cost V 1 base and J 0 bases; bases outside gene matches: 1. Germline V gives CDR1 LGHNA, CDR2 YSLEER. The CDR3 region is CASSQADRANYGYTF. The CDR3, as DNA: TGCGCCAGCAGCCAAGCGGACAGGGCTAACTATGGCTACACCTTC.

The rearrangement links TRBV5-1 to TRBJ1-4, with 7 bases matching TRBD1. V was pared by 2 bases and J by 8 bases, with 9 bases of the junction left unmatched. This CDR3 comprises 15 residues. Germline V CDR1 and CDR2: SGHRS, YFSETQ. CDR3 bases: TGCGCCAGCAGCTTCTCCGGGACAGTCGAGGAAAAACTGTTTTTT. Translated: CASSFSGTVEEKLFF.

This chain connects TRBV5-1 to TRBJ2-5; D gene uncertain. Looked up from germline, CDR1 is SGHRS and CDR2 is YFSETQ. With 5 bases removed from V and 5 bases from J, the gap between germline ends came to 16 bases. The CDR3 contains 14 residues. CDR3 loop: CASRSSAPGETQYF. In nucleotides, the CDR3 is TGCGCCAGCAGAAGTTCTGCACCTGGCGAGACCCAGTACTTC.

V gene TRBV5-1 combines with J gene TRBJ2-7; D is perhaps TRBD1 or TRBD2 (5 bases each). The germline gives CDR1 SGHRS, CDR2 YFSETQ. The ends were cut back, 6 bases at V and 0 bases at J, with 13 bases in the middle. This CDR3 region has 14 residues. DNA of the CDR3: TGCGCCAGCAACTGGGACGGAGGCTCCTACGAGCAGTACTTC. It is translated as CASNWDGGSYEQYF.

This clone was seen just once. The chain employs TRBV27 and TRBJ2-1; 7 bases are a match to TRBD1. Germline CDR1 is MNHEY and CDR2 is SMNVEV (reference sequence). The CDR3 consists of 14 residues. Trimming removed 3 bases from V and 4 bases from J; junction bases left unmatched: 3. Here the CDR3 DNA reads TGTGCCAGCAGTTTTTACAGGGGATACAATGAGCAGTTCTTC. It specifies CASSFYRGYNEQFF.

V usage is TRBV4-1 and J usage is TRBJ1-2; possible D gene TRBD1, 6 bases. Germline loops: CDR1 MGHRA, CDR2 YSYEKL. V lost 0 bases and J 10 bases, leaving 15 bases between the germline ends. The CDR3 spans 14 residues. CDR3 in amino acids: CASSQEWAGADYTF. Here the CDR3 DNA reads TGCGCCAGCAGCCAAGAGTGGGCAGGGGCGGACTACACCTTC.

V and J are TRBV18 and TRBJ1-1; D ambiguous. Germline CDR1 is KGHSH and CDR2 is LQKENI. Between the trimmed V and J ends, which lost 6 bases and 0 bases, there was a span of 14 bases. The CDR3 contains 15 residues. The DNA of the CDR3 is TGTGCCAGCTCGCTTGCCGGGCCCATGAACACTGAAGCTTTCTTT. Translation: CASSLAGPMNTEAFF. The entire variable domain, with the rest obtained from reference TRBV18 and TRBJ1-1, is as follows: NAGVMQNPRHLVRRRGQEARLRCSPMKGHSHVYWYRQLPEEGLKFMVYLQKENIIDESGMPKERFSAEFPKEGPSILRIQQVVRGDSAAYFCASSLAGPMNTEAFFGQGTRLTVV.

CDR3 loop: CASSVGGGLVNTIYF. The CDR3 DNA follows: TGTGCCAGCAGCGTAGGCGGGGGGCTAGTAAACACCATATATTTT. This chain connects TRBV9 to TRBJ1-3, with D maybe TRBD1 (6 bases). Trimming cost V 0 bases and J 6 bases, with 13 bases left between them. The length of the CDR3 is 15 residues. The germline CDR1 and CDR2 sequences are SGDLS and YYNGEE.

The chain recombines TRBV29-1 with TRBJ2-7; 8 bases fit TRBD1. The germline V gene has CDR1 SQVTM and CDR2 ANQGSEA. Losses at the gene ends were 5 bases for V and 6 bases for J; bases not matched to a gene: 6. The CDR3 covers 12 residues. The CDR3 here is CSVWTGSCEQYF. CDR3 bases: TGCAGCGTTTGGACAGGGAGCTGCGAGCAGTACTTC.

J is TRBJ2-1 and V is TRBV5-4, with a weak D call TRBD2 (6 bases). The CDR3 has 17 amino acids. Germline CDR1 reads SGHNT; CDR2 reads YYREEE (reference sequence). Trimming took off 4 bases at V and 3 bases at J, with 20 bases between the two ends. The CDR3 here is CASSRGLSGVDYNEQFF. CDR3 nucleotide sequence: TGTGCCAGCAGCCGGGGATTATCGGGGGTAGACTACAATGAGCAGTTCTTC.